Below, one T cell receptor beta chain is given with its context. These data are taken from a study of blood T cell repertoires in COVID-19. Study overall: From the United States, Italy and Spain came samples of acute and convalescent COVID-19. Sample material is recorded as cDNA or gDNA derived from T cells, B-cell-depleted T cells, or PBMCs.

Some clones are missing from TCRdb's copy, which holds only in-frame ones; the method was immunoSEQ multiplex PCR. The data contain about 400,000 clones, around 90% of them singletons. Individuals drawn from 20 to 25 US areas were roughly 18 to 100 years old. Cohorts were determined from participant-reported clinical history. In germline, CDR1 is MGHRA, CDR2 YSYEKL. There are 17 residues in the CDR3. V was pared by 4 bases and J by 4 bases, with 22 bases between. The sequencing input was PBMCs or T cells enriched from blood (not recorded which). V and J are TRBV4-1 and TRBJ1-2, with TRBD1 as a possible D gene (5 bases). The receptor was isolated from a woman between 40 and 50 years old with acute COVID-19. CDR3 DNA sequence: TGCGCCAGCAGCCCGACGGAAACAGGCCCTTCGTCCTATGGCTACACCTTC. Translating gives CASSPTETGPSSYGYTF.